A single sample is the source of the 2 T cell receptor beta chains below, sequenced in a study of T cell changes during pregnancy in multiple sclerosis. Data came from immunoSEQ multiplex PCR; TCRdb stores just in-frame clones and leaves some out. The sample gives fewer than 110,000 clones, 85% to 95% of which show up once; 0.78% is in the top ten. This sample comprised peripheral blood, obtained in the third trimester of pregnancy. Receptors were obtained from a female donor in good health, enrolled as a control in a pregnancy study.

The genes are TRBV6-4 and TRBJ1-1; D ambiguous. Trimming pared 4 bases from V and 2 bases from J, leaving 8 bases between. CDR1 is MRHNA, CDR2 SNTAGT, per germline. This CDR3 comprises 13 residues. The CDR3 reads CASSATANTEAFF. The CDR3 coding sequence is TGTGCCAGCAGTGCTACAGCCAACACTGAAGCTTTCTTT.

The chain has TRBV11-3 and TRBJ2-5; D possibly corresponds to TRBD2 (5 bases). Per the germline V gene, CDR1 is SGHNT and CDR2 is YENEEA. The length of the CDR3 is 16 residues. V was pared by 4 bases and J by 2 bases, with 17 bases between. This chain's CDR3 is CASSSLWTENQETQYF. Here the CDR3 DNA reads TGTGCCAGCAGCTCTTTATGGACTGAGAATCAAGAGACCCAGTACTTC.